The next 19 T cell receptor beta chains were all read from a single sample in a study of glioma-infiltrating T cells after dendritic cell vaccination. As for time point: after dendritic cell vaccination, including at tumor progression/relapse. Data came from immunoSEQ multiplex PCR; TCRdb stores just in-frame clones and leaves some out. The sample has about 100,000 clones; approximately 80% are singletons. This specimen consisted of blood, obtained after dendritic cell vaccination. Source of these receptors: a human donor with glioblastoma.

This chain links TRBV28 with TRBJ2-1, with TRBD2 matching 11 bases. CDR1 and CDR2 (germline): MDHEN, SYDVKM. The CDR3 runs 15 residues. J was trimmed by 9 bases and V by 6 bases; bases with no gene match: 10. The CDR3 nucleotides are TGTGCCAGCAGGGGTAGCGGGAGGGTTGGGGTTGAGCAGTTCTTC. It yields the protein CASRGSGRVGVEQFF.

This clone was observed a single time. CDR3 protein: CASSQDMSGSTDTQYF. The CDR3 DNA reads as TGCGCCAGCAGCCAAGATATGTCAGGAAGCACAGATACGCAGTATTTT. The genes are TRBV4-1 and TRBJ2-3; unclear D gene. The germline gives CDR1 MGHRA, CDR2 YSYEKL. The CDR3 covers 16 residues. V lost 0 bases to trimming and J lost 0 bases, with 10 bases between them.

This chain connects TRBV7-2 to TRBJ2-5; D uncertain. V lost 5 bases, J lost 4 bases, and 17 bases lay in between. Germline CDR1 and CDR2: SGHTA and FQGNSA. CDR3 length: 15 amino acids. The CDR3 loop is CASSPRVGLVETQYF. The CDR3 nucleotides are TGTGCCAGCAGCCCACGGGTTGGGTTGGTAGAGACCCAGTACTTC.

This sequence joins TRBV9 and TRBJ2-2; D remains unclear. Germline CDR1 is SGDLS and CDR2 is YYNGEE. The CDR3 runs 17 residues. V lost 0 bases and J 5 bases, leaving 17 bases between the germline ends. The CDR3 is CASSVGPSDLRTGELFF. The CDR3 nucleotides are TGTGCCAGCAGCGTAGGCCCCTCCGATCTCAGGACCGGGGAGCTGTTTTTT.

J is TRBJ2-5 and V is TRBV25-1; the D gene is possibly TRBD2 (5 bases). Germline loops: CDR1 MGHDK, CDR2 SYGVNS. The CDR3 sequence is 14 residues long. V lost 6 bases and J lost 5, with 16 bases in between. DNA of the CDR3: TGTGCCAGCAGCCCTCATGAGGGTTTGGAGACCCAGTACTTC. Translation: CASSPHEGLETQYF.

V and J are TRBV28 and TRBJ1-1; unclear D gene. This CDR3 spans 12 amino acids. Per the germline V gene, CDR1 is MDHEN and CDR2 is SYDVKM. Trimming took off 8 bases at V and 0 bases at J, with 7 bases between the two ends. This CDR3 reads CASAGVNTEAFF. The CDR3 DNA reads TGTGCCAGCGCAGGCGTGAACACTGAAGCTTTCTTT.

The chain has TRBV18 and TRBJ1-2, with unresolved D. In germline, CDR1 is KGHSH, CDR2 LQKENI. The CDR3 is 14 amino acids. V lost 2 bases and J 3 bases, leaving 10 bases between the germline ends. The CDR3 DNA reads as TGTGCCAGCTCACCAGGGAGGGTTGACTATGGCTACACCTTC. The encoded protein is CASSPGRVDYGYTF.

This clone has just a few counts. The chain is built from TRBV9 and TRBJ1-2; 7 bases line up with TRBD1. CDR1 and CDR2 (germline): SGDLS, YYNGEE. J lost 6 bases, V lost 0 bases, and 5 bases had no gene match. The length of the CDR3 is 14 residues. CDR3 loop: CASSVATGEDGYTF. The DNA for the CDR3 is TGTGCCAGCAGCGTAGCTACAGGGGAGGATGGCTACACCTTC.

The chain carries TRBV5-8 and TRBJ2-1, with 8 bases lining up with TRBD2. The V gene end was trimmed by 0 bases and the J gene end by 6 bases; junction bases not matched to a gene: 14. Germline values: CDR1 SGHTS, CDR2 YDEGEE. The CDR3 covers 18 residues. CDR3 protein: CASSLAGLAVVLVNEQFF. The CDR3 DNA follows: TGTGCCAGCAGCTTGGCCGGACTAGCAGTTGTTTTGGTCAATGAGCAGTTCTTC.

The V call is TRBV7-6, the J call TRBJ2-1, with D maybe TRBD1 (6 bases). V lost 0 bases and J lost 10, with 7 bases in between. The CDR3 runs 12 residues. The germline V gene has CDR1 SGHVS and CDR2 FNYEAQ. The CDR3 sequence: CASSLAGTEQFF. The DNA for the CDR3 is TGTGCCAGCAGCTTAGCCGGGACAGAGCAGTTCTTC.

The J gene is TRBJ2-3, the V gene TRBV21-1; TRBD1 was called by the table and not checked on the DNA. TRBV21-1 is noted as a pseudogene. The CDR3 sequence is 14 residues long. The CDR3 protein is CASSFRGNTDTQYF. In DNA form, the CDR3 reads TGTGCCAGCAGCTTCAGGGGGAACACAGATACGCAGTATTTT.

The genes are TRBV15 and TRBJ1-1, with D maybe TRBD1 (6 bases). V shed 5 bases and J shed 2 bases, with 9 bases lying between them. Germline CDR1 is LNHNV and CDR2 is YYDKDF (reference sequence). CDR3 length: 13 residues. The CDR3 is CATSWGQNTEAFF. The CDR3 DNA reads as TGTGCCACCAGCTGGGGACAAAACACTGAAGCTTTCTTT.

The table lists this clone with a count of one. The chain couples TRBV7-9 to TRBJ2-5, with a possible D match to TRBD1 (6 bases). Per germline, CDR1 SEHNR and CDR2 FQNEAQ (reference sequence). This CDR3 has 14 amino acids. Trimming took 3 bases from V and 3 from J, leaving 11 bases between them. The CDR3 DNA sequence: TGTGCCAGCAGCTTCCGGACAGATAAAGAGACCCAGTACTTC. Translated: CASSFRTDKETQYF.

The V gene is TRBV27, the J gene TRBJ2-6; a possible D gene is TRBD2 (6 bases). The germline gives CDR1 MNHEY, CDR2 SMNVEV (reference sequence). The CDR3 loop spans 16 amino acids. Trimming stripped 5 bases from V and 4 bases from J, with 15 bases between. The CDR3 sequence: CASSGVRGSGANVLTF. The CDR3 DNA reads TGTGCCAGCAGTGGGGTCCGGGGGTCCGGGGCCAACGTCCTGACTTTC. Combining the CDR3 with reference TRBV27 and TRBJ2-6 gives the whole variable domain EAQVTQNPRYLITVTGKKLTVTCSQNMNHEYMSWYRQDPGLGLRQIYYSMNVEVTDKGDVPEGYKVSRKEKRNFPLILESPSPNQTSLYFCASSGVRGSGANVLTFGAGSRLTVL.

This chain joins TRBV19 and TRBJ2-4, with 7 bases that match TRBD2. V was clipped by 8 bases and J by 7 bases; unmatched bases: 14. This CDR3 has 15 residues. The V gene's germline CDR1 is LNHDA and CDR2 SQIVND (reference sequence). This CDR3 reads CASVPHAGAGNIQYF. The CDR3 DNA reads TGTGCCAGTGTCCCCCACGCGGGAGCGGGGAACATTCAGTACTTC.

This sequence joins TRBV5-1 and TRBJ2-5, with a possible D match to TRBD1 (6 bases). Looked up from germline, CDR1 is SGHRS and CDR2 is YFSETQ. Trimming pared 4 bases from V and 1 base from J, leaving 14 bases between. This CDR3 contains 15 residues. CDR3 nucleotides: TGCGCCAGCAGCACACTGACAGGAAGCCAAGAGACCCAGTACTTC. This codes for CASSTLTGSQETQYF.

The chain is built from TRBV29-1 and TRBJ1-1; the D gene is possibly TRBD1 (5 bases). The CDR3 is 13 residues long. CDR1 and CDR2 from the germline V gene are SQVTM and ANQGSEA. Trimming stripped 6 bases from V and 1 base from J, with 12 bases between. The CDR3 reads CSVTPGWNTEAFF. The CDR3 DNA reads TGCAGCGTGACTCCAGGGTGGAACACTGAAGCTTTCTTT. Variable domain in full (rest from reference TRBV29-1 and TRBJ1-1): SAVISQKPSRDICQRGTSLTIQCQVDSQVTMMFWYRQQPGQSLTLIATANQGSEATYESGFVIDKFPISRPNLTFSTLTVSNMSPEDSSIYLCSVTPGWNTEAFFGQGTRLTVV.

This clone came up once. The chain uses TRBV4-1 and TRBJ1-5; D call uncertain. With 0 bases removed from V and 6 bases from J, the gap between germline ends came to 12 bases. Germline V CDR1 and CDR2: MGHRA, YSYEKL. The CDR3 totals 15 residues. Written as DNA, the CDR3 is TGCGCCAGCAGCCAAGATACGGCCTCGGGTCAGCCCCAGCATTTT. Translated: CASSQDTASGQPQHF.

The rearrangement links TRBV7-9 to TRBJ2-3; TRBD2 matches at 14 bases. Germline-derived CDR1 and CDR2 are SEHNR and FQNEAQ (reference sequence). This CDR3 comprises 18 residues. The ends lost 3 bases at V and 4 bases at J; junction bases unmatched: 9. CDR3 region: CASSLTWTSGRLPDTQYF. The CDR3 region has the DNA TGTGCCAGCAGCTTGACTTGGACTAGCGGGAGGTTGCCAGATACGCAGTATTTT.